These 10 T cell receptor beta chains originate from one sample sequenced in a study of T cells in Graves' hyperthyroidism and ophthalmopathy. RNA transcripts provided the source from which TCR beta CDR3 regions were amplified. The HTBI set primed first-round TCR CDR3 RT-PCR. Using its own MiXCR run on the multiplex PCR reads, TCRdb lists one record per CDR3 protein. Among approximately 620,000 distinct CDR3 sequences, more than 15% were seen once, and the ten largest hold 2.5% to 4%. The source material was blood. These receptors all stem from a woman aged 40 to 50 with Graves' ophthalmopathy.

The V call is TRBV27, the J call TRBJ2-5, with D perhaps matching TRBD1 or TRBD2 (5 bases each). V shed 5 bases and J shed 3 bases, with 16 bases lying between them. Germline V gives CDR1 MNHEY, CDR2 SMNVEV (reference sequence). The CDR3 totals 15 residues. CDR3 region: CASSISGTLKETQYF. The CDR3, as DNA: TGTGCCAGCAGTATCTCCGGGACCCTGAAAGAGACCCAGTACTTC.

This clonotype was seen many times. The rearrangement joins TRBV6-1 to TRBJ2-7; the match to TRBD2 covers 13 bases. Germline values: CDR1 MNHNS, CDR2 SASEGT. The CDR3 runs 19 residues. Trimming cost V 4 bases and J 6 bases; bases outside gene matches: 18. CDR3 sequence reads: CASSVRPGTSGDRSREQYF. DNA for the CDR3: TGTGCCAGCAGTGTGCGTCCCGGGACTAGCGGGGACCGAAGCCGCGAGCAGTACTTC.

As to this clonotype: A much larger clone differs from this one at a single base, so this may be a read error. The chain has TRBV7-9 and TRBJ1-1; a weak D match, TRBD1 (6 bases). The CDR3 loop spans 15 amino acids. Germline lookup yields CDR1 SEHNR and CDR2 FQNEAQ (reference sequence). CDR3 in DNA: TGTGCCAGCAGCCACATAGGGACACCGAACACTGAAGCTCTCTTT. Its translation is CASSHIGTPNTEALF.

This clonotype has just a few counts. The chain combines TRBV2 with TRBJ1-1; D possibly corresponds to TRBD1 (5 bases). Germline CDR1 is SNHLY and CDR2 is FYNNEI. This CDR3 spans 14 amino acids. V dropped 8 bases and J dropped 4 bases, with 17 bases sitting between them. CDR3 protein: CASAARVGTTEAFF. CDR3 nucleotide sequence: TGTGCCAGCGCCGCAAGAGTAGGGACCACTGAAGCTTTCTTT.

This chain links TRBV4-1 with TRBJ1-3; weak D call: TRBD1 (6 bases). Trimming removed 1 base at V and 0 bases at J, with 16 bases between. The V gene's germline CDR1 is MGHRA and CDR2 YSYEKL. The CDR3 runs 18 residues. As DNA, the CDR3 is TGCGCCAGCAGCCAAGGCTTCCACAGGGCAAGCTCTGGAAACACCATATATTTT. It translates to CASSQGFHRASSGNTIYF.

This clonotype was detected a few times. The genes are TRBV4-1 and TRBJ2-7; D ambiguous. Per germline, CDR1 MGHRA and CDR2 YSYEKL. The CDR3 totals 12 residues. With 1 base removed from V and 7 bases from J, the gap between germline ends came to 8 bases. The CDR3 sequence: CASSQGTGEQYF. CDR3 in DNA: TGCGCCAGCAGCCAAGGCACCGGGGAGCAGTACTTC.

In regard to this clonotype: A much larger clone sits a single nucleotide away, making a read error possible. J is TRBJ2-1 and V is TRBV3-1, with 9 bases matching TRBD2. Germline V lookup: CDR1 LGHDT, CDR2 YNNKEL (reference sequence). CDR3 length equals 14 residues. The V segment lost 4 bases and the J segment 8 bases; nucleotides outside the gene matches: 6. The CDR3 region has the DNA TGTGCCAGCAGCCGGAGAGCGGGAGGAGATGAGCAGTTCTTC. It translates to CASSRRAGGDEQFF.

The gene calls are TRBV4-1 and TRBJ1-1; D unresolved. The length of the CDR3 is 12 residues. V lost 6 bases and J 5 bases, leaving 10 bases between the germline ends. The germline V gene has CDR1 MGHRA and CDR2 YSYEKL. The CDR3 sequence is CASRGVETEAFF. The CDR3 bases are TGCGCCAGCAGGGGAGTGGAGACTGAAGCTTTCTTT.

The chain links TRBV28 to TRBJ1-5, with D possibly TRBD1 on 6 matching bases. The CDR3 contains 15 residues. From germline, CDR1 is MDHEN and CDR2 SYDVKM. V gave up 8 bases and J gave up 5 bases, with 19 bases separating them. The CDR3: CASRLEAGEHQPQHF. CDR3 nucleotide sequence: TGTGCCAGCCGCCTTGAGGCAGGGGAACATCAGCCCCAGCATTTT.

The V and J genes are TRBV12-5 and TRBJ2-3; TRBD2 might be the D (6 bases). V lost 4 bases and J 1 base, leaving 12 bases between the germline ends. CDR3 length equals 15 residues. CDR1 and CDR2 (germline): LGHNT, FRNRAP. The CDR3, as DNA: TGTGCTAGTGGTTCCTACGGGGGTGGCACAGATACGCAGTATTTT. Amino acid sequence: CASGSYGGGTDTQYF. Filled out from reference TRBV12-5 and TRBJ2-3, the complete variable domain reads DARVTQTPRHKVTEMGQEVTMRCQPILGHNTVFWYRQTMMQGLELLAYFRNRAPLDDSGMPKDRFSAEMPDATLATLKIQPSEPRDSAVYFCASGSYGGGTDTQYFGPGTRLTVL.